The entry below gives a single T cell receptor (beta chain) sequence along with its context. Its antigen remains unidentified. Primers for the PCR totalled 60 Vbeta and 13 Jbeta. Measured with immunoSEQ multiplex PCR; TCRdb has only the in-frame clones, and not every one. The sample includes 200,000 to 250,000 clones, more than 75% of them seen just once. The sample belongs to a study of cytomegalovirus exposure and HLA in healthy donors. Study in general: Earlier, about 180 million T cells were analyzed, and over 95 million unique TCR beta sequences were found among them. Of about 390 genotyped donors, roughly 81% grouped in the Caucasian-associated ancestry cluster.

The germline V gene encodes CDR1 WNHNN and CDR2 SYGVQD (reference sequence). Deletions cut 2 bases from V and 3 bases from J, with 8 bases between. This CDR3 is built from 13 residues. Notes on the study in general: The presence/absence work took it that sequencing depth was about the same across donors.

The V call is TRBV10-1, the J call TRBJ2-7, with D maybe TRBD2 (6 bases). Source material: PBMCs. The clonotype comes from a male donor in good health and CMV-seronegative. CDR3 region: CASSESSGYEQYF. The CDR3 DNA sequence: TGCGCCAGCAGTGAGAGTAGCGGCTACGAGCAGTACTTC.